These T cell receptor beta chains were read from a single sample in a study of shared clonotypes between healthy human individuals. Method: immunoSEQ multiplex PCR; TCRdb's copy keeps in-frame clones and lacks some. This sample yields some 790,000 clones, of which roughly 72% are seen a single time; approximately 1.7% belongs to the top ten. Material for sequencing was memory CD4+ T cells sorted from blood. All receptors derive from a woman aged 30 to 39 in good health. CDR3s include the opening cysteine and the closing phenylalanine or tryptophan. Fields, in order: CDR3 length, D gene, V gene, J gene, clone size, CDR3 protein, CDR3 DNA. The D gene is left open where the match is weak. Some rows have no size entry. The others give once, few or many, or a class for an expanded clone.

len: 17
d_gene: TRBD1
v_gene: TRBV10-2
j_gene: TRBJ1-4
abundance: few
CDR3aa: CASSPPGGTSANEKLFF
CDR3nt: TGCGCCAGCAGCCCGCCAGGGGGAACGTCGGCTAATGAAAAACTGTTTTTT

len: 14
d_gene: -
v_gene: TRBV28
j_gene: TRBJ2-7
abundance: -
CDR3aa: CASSSPTGGELQYF
CDR3nt: TGTGCCAGCAGTTCCCCTACCGGGGGAGAGCTGCAGTACTTC

len: 13
d_gene: -
v_gene: TRBV12-5
j_gene: TRBJ2-1
abundance: many
CDR3aa: CASGPYLGGEQFF
CDR3nt: TGTGCTAGTGGTCCCTACTTGGGCGGAGAGCAGTTCTTC

len: 16
d_gene: -
v_gene: TRBV7-6
j_gene: TRBJ2-3
abundance: -
CDR3aa: CASSRRASGPRDTQYF
CDR3nt: TGTGCCAGCAGCCGTCGGGCCAGCGGACCGCGGGATACGCAGTATTTT

len: 16
d_gene: TRBD1
v_gene: TRBV7-9
j_gene: TRBJ2-3
abundance: once
CDR3aa: CASSFRVTGGYDTQYF
CDR3nt: TGTGCCAGCAGCTTTAGGGTGACAGGGGGATATGATACGCAGTATTTT

len: 21
d_gene: TRBD1
v_gene: TRBV4-1
j_gene: TRBJ2-6
abundance: -
CDR3aa: CASSQDRYRGVFYSGANVLTF
CDR3nt: TGCGCCAGCAGCCAAGATCGATACAGGGGGGTCTTCTACTCTGGGGCCAACGTCCTGACTTTC

len: 14
d_gene: TRBD1
v_gene: TRBV27
j_gene: TRBJ1-5
abundance: -
CDR3aa: CASRVTGWNQPQHF
CDR3nt: TGTGCCAGCAGGGTGACAGGGTGGAATCAGCCCCAGCATTTT

len: 14
d_gene: TRBD1
v_gene: TRBV2
j_gene: TRBJ2-2
abundance: once
CDR3aa: CASRREQGAGELFF
CDR3nt: TGTGCCAGCAGGAGGGAACAGGGGGCCGGGGAGCTGTTTTTT

len: 16
d_gene: -
v_gene: TRBV7-8
j_gene: TRBJ2-2
abundance: -
CDR3aa: CASSLGGAGTLGELFF
CDR3nt: TGTGCCAGCAGCTTAGGTGGCGCGGGTACCCTCGGAGAGCTGTTTTTT

len: 13
d_gene: TRBD1
v_gene: TRBV27
j_gene: TRBJ2-7
abundance: -
CDR3aa: CASSLTGEREQYF
CDR3nt: TGTGCCAGCAGTTTGACAGGGGAGCGTGAGCAGTACTTC

len: 14
d_gene: -
v_gene: TRBV11-2
j_gene: TRBJ2-2
abundance: few
CDR3aa: CASTPGRNTGELFF
CDR3nt: TGTGCCAGCACCCCTGGGAGGAACACCGGGGAGCTGTTTTTT

len: 19
d_gene: TRBD2
v_gene: TRBV7-2
j_gene: TRBJ2-4
abundance: -
CDR3aa: CASSLTGLAGGWTKNIQYF
CDR3nt: TGTGCCAGCAGCTTAACGGGACTAGCGGGAGGTTGGACCAAAAACATTCAGTACTTC

len: 15
d_gene: TRBD2
v_gene: TRBV10-3
j_gene: TRBJ2-1
abundance: -
CDR3aa: CAISDWLAGYNEQFF
CDR3nt: TGTGCCATCAGTGATTGGCTAGCGGGGTACAATGAGCAGTTCTTC

len: 14
d_gene: -
v_gene: TRBV21-1
j_gene: TRBJ1-1
abundance: few
CDR3aa: CASSDWTGNTEAFF
CDR3nt: TGTGCCAGCAGCGATTGGACAGGGAACACTGAAGCTTTCTTT

len: 13
d_gene: TRBD2
v_gene: TRBV28
j_gene: TRBJ2-7
abundance: -
CDR3aa: CASSLGEGYEQYF
CDR3nt: TGTGCCAGCAGTTTAGGGGAGGGGTACGAGCAGTACTTC

len: 16
d_gene: -
v_gene: TRBV28
j_gene: TRBJ1-2
abundance: -
CDR3aa: CASTSGPGGGNYGYTF
CDR3nt: TGTGCCAGCACCTCGGGACCGGGGGGGGGTAACTATGGCTACACCTTC

len: 13
d_gene: TRBD2
v_gene: TRBV11-2
j_gene: TRBJ2-5
abundance: -
CDR3aa: CASSPGGLGTQYF
CDR3nt: TGTGCCAGCAGCCCGGGAGGCCTGGGGACCCAGTACTTC

len: 18
d_gene: TRBD1
v_gene: TRBV11-3
j_gene: TRBJ2-2
abundance: -
CDR3aa: CASSLDGGTGGHTGELFF
CDR3nt: TGTGCCAGCAGCTTAGATGGCGGGACAGGGGGGCACACCGGGGAGCTGTTTTTT

len: 11
d_gene: -
v_gene: TRBV18
j_gene: TRBJ2-3
abundance: -
CDR3aa: CASSNTDTQYF
CDR3nt: TGTGCCAGCTCAAACACAGATACGCAGTATTTT

len: 14
d_gene: -
v_gene: TRBV4-2
j_gene: TRBJ2-4
abundance: -
CDR3aa: CASSQDPGGNIQYF
CDR3nt: TGTGCCAGCAGCCAAGACCCAGGGGGGAACATTCAGTACTTC

len: 11
d_gene: -
v_gene: TRBV7-2
j_gene: TRBJ2-1
abundance: -
CDR3aa: CASSPLYEQFF
CDR3nt: TGTGCCAGCAGCCCTCTCTATGAGCAGTTCTTC

len: 13
d_gene: TRBD1
v_gene: TRBV30
j_gene: TRBJ1-1
abundance: -
CDR3aa: CACWGQGAPEAFF
CDR3nt: TGTGCCTGCTGGGGACAGGGCGCCCCCGAAGCTTTCTTT

len: 15
d_gene: -
v_gene: TRBV6-5
j_gene: TRBJ1-2
abundance: few
CDR3aa: CASSLALGLNYGYTF
CDR3nt: TGTGCCAGCAGTTTAGCTTTAGGACTCAACTATGGCTACACCTTC

len: 14
d_gene: TRBD2
v_gene: TRBV2
j_gene: TRBJ2-7
abundance: few
CDR3aa: CASNRGLAGGEQYF
CDR3nt: TGTGCCAGCAACCGGGGACTAGCGGGGGGCGAGCAGTACTTC

len: 14
d_gene: -
v_gene: TRBV6-5
j_gene: TRBJ2-7
abundance: -
CDR3aa: CASSYGRLSYEQYF
CDR3nt: TGTGCCAGCAGTTACGGCAGGCTCTCCTACGAGCAGTACTTC

len: 13
d_gene: -
v_gene: TRBV27
j_gene: TRBJ1-5
abundance: -
CDR3aa: CASSFLRNQPQHF
CDR3nt: TGTGCCAGCAGTTTTCTTCGGAATCAGCCCCAGCATTTT

len: 14
d_gene: -
v_gene: TRBV28
j_gene: TRBJ1-2
abundance: -
CDR3aa: CASSAGATNYGYTF
CDR3nt: TGTGCCAGCAGCGCAGGAGCGACTAACTATGGCTACACCTTC

len: 13
d_gene: TRBD1
v_gene: TRBV18
j_gene: TRBJ1-2
abundance: -
CDR3aa: CASSPDREHGYTF
CDR3nt: TGTGCCAGCTCACCCGACAGGGAACATGGCTACACCTTC

len: 15
d_gene: TRBD2
v_gene: TRBV19
j_gene: TRBJ2-1
abundance: -
CDR3aa: CASSILAGEYNEQFF
CDR3nt: TGTGCCAGTAGTATACTAGCGGGGGAATACAATGAGCAGTTCTTC

len: 13
d_gene: -
v_gene: TRBV2
j_gene: TRBJ1-1
abundance: -
CDR3aa: CASSVGGSTEAFF
CDR3nt: TGTGCCAGCAGTGTAGGGGGGAGCACTGAAGCTTTCTTT

len: 14
d_gene: -
v_gene: TRBV29-1
j_gene: TRBJ2-1
abundance: -
CDR3aa: CSVESSNRYNEQFF
CDR3nt: TGCAGCGTTGAATCTAGTAACCGCTACAATGAGCAGTTCTTC

len: 16
d_gene: -
v_gene: TRBV6-1
j_gene: TRBJ2-1
abundance: -
CDR3aa: CASSETGPPPYNEQFF
CDR3nt: TGTGCCAGCAGTGAAACAGGGCCGCCCCCCTACAATGAGCAGTTCTTC

len: 14
d_gene: -
v_gene: TRBV18
j_gene: TRBJ2-7
abundance: -
CDR3aa: CASSPRRGSDEQYF
CDR3nt: TGTGCCAGCTCACCAAGGAGGGGAAGCGACGAGCAGTACTTC

len: 13
d_gene: -
v_gene: TRBV28
j_gene: TRBJ2-1
abundance: -
CDR3aa: CASWSPSYNEQFF
CDR3nt: TGTGCCAGTTGGAGTCCCTCTTACAATGAGCAGTTCTTC

len: 12
d_gene: -
v_gene: TRBV11-2
j_gene: TRBJ2-5
abundance: once
CDR3aa: CASSRNQETQYF
CDR3nt: TGTGCCAGCAGCCGGAACCAAGAGACCCAGTACTTC

len: 15
d_gene: TRBD1
v_gene: TRBV7-9
j_gene: TRBJ1-2
abundance: many
CDR3aa: CASSTHRGEGYGYTF
CDR3nt: TGTGCCAGCAGCACGCACAGGGGGGAGGGCTATGGCTACACCTTC

len: 15
d_gene: TRBD1
v_gene: TRBV5-1
j_gene: TRBJ2-7
abundance: -
CDR3aa: CASSKIRDSSYEQYF
CDR3nt: TGCGCCAGCAGCAAAATCCGGGACAGTTCCTACGAGCAGTACTTC

len: 12
d_gene: -
v_gene: TRBV5-4
j_gene: TRBJ1-2
abundance: -
CDR3aa: CASSWRREGYTF
CDR3nt: TGTGCCAGCAGCTGGCGTCGGGAGGGCTACACCTTC

len: 14
d_gene: TRBD2
v_gene: TRBV2
j_gene: TRBJ2-1
abundance: -
CDR3aa: CASSREGRDNEQFF
CDR3nt: TGTGCCAGCAGCCGGGAGGGCCGGGACAATGAGCAGTTCTTC

len: 15
d_gene: TRBD2
v_gene: TRBV6-5
j_gene: TRBJ2-2
abundance: -
CDR3aa: CACGRLAGGSGELFF
CDR3nt: TGTGCCTGCGGCAGACTAGCGGGAGGGTCCGGGGAGCTGTTTTTT

len: 13
d_gene: TRBD1
v_gene: TRBV5-1
j_gene: TRBJ1-2
abundance: -
CDR3aa: CASRLDRAYGYTF
CDR3nt: TGCGCCAGCAGGCTGGACAGGGCTTATGGCTACACCTTC

len: 17
d_gene: -
v_gene: TRBV9
j_gene: TRBJ2-2
abundance: -
CDR3aa: CASSPQSGVWNTGELFF
CDR3nt: TGTGCCAGCAGCCCACAGAGTGGGGTCTGGAACACCGGGGAGCTGTTTTTT

len: 16
d_gene: TRBD1
v_gene: TRBV28
j_gene: TRBJ2-4
abundance: -
CDR3aa: CASSFTGDLAKNIQYF
CDR3nt: TGTGCCAGCAGTTTTACAGGGGACCTAGCCAAAAACATTCAGTACTTC

len: 13
d_gene: -
v_gene: TRBV16
j_gene: TRBJ2-2
abundance: -
CDR3aa: CASSQDRAGELFF
CDR3nt: TGTGCCAGCAGCCAGGACAGAGCCGGGGAGCTGTTTTTT

len: 12
d_gene: -
v_gene: TRBV28
j_gene: TRBJ1-1
abundance: few
CDR3aa: CASSLQTGQAFF
CDR3nt: TGTGCCAGCAGTTTGCAGACGGGCCAAGCTTTCTTT

len: 15
d_gene: TRBD2
v_gene: TRBV4-1
j_gene: TRBJ2-7
abundance: -
CDR3aa: CASSPRASGRYEQYF
CDR3nt: TGCGCCAGCAGCCCGCGGGCTAGCGGGAGGTACGAGCAGTACTTC

len: 13
d_gene: TRBD1
v_gene: TRBV6-1
j_gene: TRBJ1-5
abundance: -
CDR3aa: CASRGQGNQPQHF
CDR3nt: TGTGCCAGCAGAGGACAGGGCAATCAGCCCCAGCATTTT

len: 15
d_gene: TRBD1
v_gene: TRBV5-1
j_gene: TRBJ2-2
abundance: -
CDR3aa: CASFRDRGSTGELFF
CDR3nt: TGCGCCAGCTTCCGGGACAGGGGGTCCACCGGGGAGCTGTTTTTT

len: 13
d_gene: TRBD1
v_gene: TRBV15
j_gene: TRBJ1-6
abundance: -
CDR3aa: CATSRDRESPLHF
CDR3nt: TGTGCCACCAGCAGGGACAGGGAGTCACCCCTCCACTTT

len: 15
d_gene: TRBD1
v_gene: TRBV29-1
j_gene: TRBJ2-5
abundance: -
CDR3aa: CSGTLGTGLKETQYF
CDR3nt: TGCAGCGGCACCCTCGGGACAGGGTTAAAAGAGACCCAGTACTTC

len: 12
d_gene: -
v_gene: TRBV18
j_gene: TRBJ2-1
abundance: -
CDR3aa: CASSLGLNEQFF
CDR3nt: TGTGCCAGCTCACTCGGACTAAATGAGCAGTTCTTC

len: 15
d_gene: TRBD2
v_gene: TRBV19
j_gene: TRBJ2-1
abundance: -
CDR3aa: CASSEGTSGRRKQFF
CDR3nt: TGTGCCAGTAGTGAGGGGACTAGCGGGAGAAGGAAGCAGTTCTTC